Shown below are 14 T cell receptor beta chains from a single sample sequenced in a study of CD8+ T cells in alopecia areata. Following extraction, RNA underwent reverse transcription to cDNA, which served as the sequencing template. Profiled with immunoSEQ multiplex PCR; TCRdb holds only in-frame clones, not every one. The repertoire has some 110,000 clones, roughly 68% of them found once; the top ten carry about 3%. Sequenced input: CD4+ T cells sorted from blood. The receptors stem from a human donor in good health.

The chain employs TRBV6-6 and TRBJ1-2; weak D call: TRBD1 (6 bases). V was shortened by 7 bases and J by 2 bases, with 11 bases between the two germline ends. There are 13 residues in the CDR3. In germline, CDR1 is MNHNY, CDR2 SVGAGI (reference sequence). As DNA, the CDR3 is TGTGCCAGCAATCTAGACAGGAACTATGGCTACACCTTC. It codes for CASNLDRNYGYTF.

This chain's CDR3 is CASSNPLNTEAFF. CDR3 nucleotides: TGTGCCAGCAGTAATCCCTTGAACACTGAAGCTTTCTTT. V gene TRBV11-2 combines with J gene TRBJ1-1; D gene unclear. This CDR3 is 13 amino acids long. The germline CDR1 and CDR2 sequences are SGHAT and FQNNGV. Trimming left V 6 bases short and J 0 bases short, with 8 bases between.

This rearrangement joins TRBV2 to TRBJ2-7; tentatively, D is TRBD2 (6 bases). There are 11 residues in the CDR3. From germline, CDR1 is SNHLY and CDR2 FYNNEI. V was pared by 11 bases and J by 6 bases, with 14 bases between. Here the CDR3 reads CAGALEGEQYF. The CDR3 nucleotides are TGTGCCGGGGCATTGGAGGGCGAGCAGTACTTC.

The rearrangement joins TRBV30 to TRBJ2-6; D is possibly TRBD2 (6 bases). The CDR3 runs to 13 residues. Germline-derived CDR1 and CDR2 are GTSNPN and SVGIG (reference sequence). The V gene lost 5 bases and the J gene lost 10 bases, with 15 bases spanning the gap. The CDR3, as DNA: TGTGCCTGGGTCGAGTCCGGGAGTAACGTCCTGACTTTC. This sequence encodes CAWVESGSNVLTF.

This clone appeared a single time. The rearrangement uses TRBV6-1 and TRBJ1-1, with 9 positions matching TRBD1. The CDR3 is made up of 15 amino acids. Germline V gene lookup returns CDR1 MNHNS and CDR2 SASEGT. Germline trimming cut 5 bases from V and 3 bases from J; bases unmatched to any gene: 7. For the CDR3, the DNA is TGTGCCAGCAGTACCCCCGGGACAGGGTACACTGAAGCTTTCTTT. As protein: CASSTPGTGYTEAFF.

The chain uses TRBV7-9 and TRBJ2-3; perhaps TRBD2 as D (6 bases). This CDR3 is 17 amino acids long. Germline V CDR1 and CDR2: SEHNR, FQNEAQ (reference sequence). V lost 6 bases and J lost 3, with 22 bases in between. The CDR3 sequence: CASRPRLDRKETDTQYF. CDR3 bases: TGTGCCAGCAGACCGAGACTAGACCGGAAGGAGACAGATACGCAGTATTTT.

This clone was detected once. This chain connects TRBV5-1 to TRBJ2-6; D not resolved. Trimming took 1 base from V and 1 from J, leaving 6 bases between them. CDR1 and CDR2 from the germline V gene are SGHRS and YFSETQ. This CDR3 comprises 15 residues. The CDR3: CASSLKVSGANVLTF. CDR3 in DNA: TGCGCCAGCAGCTTGAAAGTATCTGGGGCCAACGTCCTGACTTTC.

This clone was seen once. The chain combines TRBV18 with TRBJ1-2; D not resolved. Germline values: CDR1 KGHSH, CDR2 LQKENI. This CDR3 has 13 amino acids. V was pared by 2 bases and J by 4 bases, with 8 bases between. The CDR3 spells CASSPDPGYGYTF. The CDR3 nucleotides are TGTGCCAGCTCACCAGACCCCGGCTATGGCTACACCTTC.

CDR3 region: CASSIAGGWTYNEQFF. The CDR3 DNA reads TGTGCCAGTAGTATAGCCGGGGGGTGGACCTACAATGAGCAGTTCTTC. This chain uses TRBV19 with TRBJ2-1; 7 bases agree with TRBD2. Germline trimming cut 1 base from V and 2 bases from J; bases unmatched to any gene: 5. The CDR3 is made up of 16 amino acids. The germline CDR1 and CDR2 sequences are LNHDA and SQIVND (reference sequence).

This chain joins TRBV15 and TRBJ2-1; 8 bases map to TRBD1. The CDR3 covers 15 residues. J was trimmed by 1 base and V by 5 bases; bases with no gene match: 4. Germline V gene data show CDR1 as LNHNV and CDR2 as YYDKDF (reference sequence). CDR3 sequence (DNA): TGTGCCACCAGCCTGCGACAGGGGTCCTACAATGAGCAGTTCTTC. Its protein is CATSLRQGSYNEQFF.

J is TRBJ1-1 and V is TRBV25-1; TRBD1 might be the D (5 bases). The CDR3 length is 13 residues. Germline lookup yields CDR1 MGHDK and CDR2 SYGVNS. V was cut by 6 bases and J by 1 base, with 9 bases left in between. The chain's CDR3 is CASRGLWNTEAFF. The CDR3 nucleotides read TGTGCCAGCAGGGGACTCTGGAACACTGAAGCTTTCTTT.

This sequence joins TRBV27 and TRBJ1-5; D is possibly TRBD1 (6 bases). Looked up from germline, CDR1 is MNHEY and CDR2 is SMNVEV (reference sequence). The CDR3 contains 14 residues. Trimming stripped 5 bases from V and 11 bases from J, with 19 bases between. CDR3 in amino acids: CASSPGQFGDTQHF. Here the CDR3 DNA reads TGTGCCAGCAGTCCCGGACAGTTCGGGGATACCCAGCATTTT.

In nucleotides, the CDR3 is TGTGCCAGCAGCCTTCCGCTTGCTAGCACAGATACGCAGTATTTT. It yields the protein CASSLPLASTDTQYF. The V call is TRBV5-4, the J call TRBJ2-3; D call uncertain. V shed 4 bases and J shed 0 bases, with 12 bases lying between them. The CDR3 is made up of 15 amino acids. Germline CDR1 and CDR2: SGHNT and YYREEE (reference sequence). Filled out from reference TRBV5-4 and TRBJ2-3, the complete variable domain reads ETGVTQSPTHLIKTRGQQVTLRCSSQSGHNTVSWYQQALGQGPQFIFQYYREEENGRGNFPPRFSGLQFPNYSSELNVNALELDDSALYLCASSLPLASTDTQYFGPGTRLTVL.

The chain combines TRBV2 with TRBJ1-2; D is perhaps TRBD1 (6 bases). Germline values: CDR1 SNHLY, CDR2 FYNNEI. The CDR3 is 15 residues long. V was shortened by 0 bases and J by 7 bases, with 15 bases between the two germline ends. CDR3 nucleotide sequence: TGTGCCAGCAGTGAAGCGACAACCGGGGGCCTTGGCTACACCTTC. Amino acids: CASSEATTGGLGYTF.